This T cell receptor (beta chain) was sequenced for a study of cytomegalovirus exposure and HLA in healthy donors. Concerning this clone: Its cognate antigen is unknown.

The CDR3 has 14 residues. CDR1 and CDR2 (germline): SNHLY, FYNNEI. V gave up 6 bases and J gave up 7 bases; unmatched junction bases: 11. Study-wide results and limits: The study designated around 150 TCR beta chains cytomegalovirus-associated. Analysis performed later found roughly 17,000 TCR beta sequences associated with HLA alleles at 0.05 false discovery rate.

This PCR relied on a set of 60 Vbeta primers and 13 Jbeta primers. Libraries were prepared by immunoSEQ multiplex PCR; TCRdb keeps only in-frame clonotypes and omits some of them. This repertoire shows just over 150,000 clones, around 76% found once; its top ten account for roughly 1.9%. This clonotype was sampled from a female donor in good health and CMV-seronegative. Sequenced sample: PBMCs. The V and J genes are TRBV2 and TRBJ2-7; 8 nucleotides match TRBD1. This CDR3 reads CASRSPGQAGEQYF. The CDR3 nucleotides read TGTGCCAGCAGATCACCGGGACAGGCGGGGGAGCAGTACTTC.